This T cell receptor (beta chain) was observed in a study of cytomegalovirus exposure and HLA in healthy donors. Findings and caveats of the study: Most likely, a cluster of highly shared sequence variants arose as a sequencing artifact. As a later analysis showed, a missense DCLRE1C variant was linked to trimming of TCR beta V- and J-genes. Later analysis revealed greater clonal expansion in HLA-associated TCR beta chains than in equally common others. In a later analysis, parvovirus B19, influenza, CMV and Epstein-Barr virus appeared linked to several top co-occurrence clusters.

A multiplex PCR was run with 60 Vbeta primers and 13 Jbeta primers. Profiled with immunoSEQ multiplex PCR; TCRdb holds only in-frame clones, not every one. The profile covers about 160,000 clones, with roughly 80% appearing a single time and 8% to 10% taken by the ten largest. The CDR3 is 15 amino acids. With 2 bases removed from V and 0 bases from J, the gap between germline ends came to 8 bases. Looked up from germline, CDR1 is WSHSY and CDR2 is SAAADI. With respect to this clone: Its antigen is still unknown.

The receptor was derived from a male donor in good health and CMV-seropositive. The V call is TRBV10-2, the J call TRBJ1-3; D gene unclear. Sequenced material: PBMCs. This CDR3 is CASSEGGVSGNTIYF. CDR3 coding DNA: TGCGCCAGCAGTGAGGGAGGAGTCTCTGGAAACACCATATATTTT.